Each of the 14 T cell receptor beta chains below was sequenced from the same sample in a study of blood T cell repertoires in COVID-19. Assay: immunoSEQ multiplex PCR; the TCRdb copy retains only in-frame clones and omits some. The sample lists about 120,000 clones; roughly 87% were seen once. Sequencing was performed on peripheral blood. These receptors were collected from a human donor in a cohort sampled during active COVID-19.

This chain uses TRBV6-4 with TRBJ2-3, with a weak D call TRBD2 (6 bases). The germline V and J ends were trimmed by 0 bases and 3 bases, with 10 bases remaining between them. The germline CDR1 and CDR2 sequences are MRHNA and SNTAGT. This CDR3 region has 15 residues. DNA of the CDR3: TGTGCCAGCAGTGACTCCGGGAGTTGGACAGATACGCAGTATTTT. It yields the protein CASSDSGSWTDTQYF.

The chain uses TRBV7-8 and TRBJ1-2; D might be TRBD1 (6 bases). The CDR3 consists of 12 residues. Between the trimmed V and J ends, which lost 4 bases and 7 bases, there was a span of 10 bases. Germline V gene sequence: CDR1 SGHVS, CDR2 FQNEAQ. The CDR3 DNA sequence: TGTGCCAGCAGCTCCGACAGGTCTGGCTACACCTTC. This sequence encodes CASSSDRSGYTF. The complete variable domain, with remaining parts taken from reference TRBV7-8 and TRBJ1-2, reads GAGVSQSPRYKVAKRGQDVALRCDPISGHVSLFWYQQALGQGPEFLTYFQNEAQLDKSGLPSDRFFAERPEGSVSTLKIQRTQQEDSAVYLCASSSDRSGYTFGSGTRLTVV.

The rearrangement uses TRBV18 and TRBJ2-7; possibly TRBD1 for D (6 bases). This CDR3 comprises 18 residues. Germline CDR1 KGHSH, CDR2 LQKENI. V was trimmed by 3 bases and J by 3 bases, leaving 24 bases between them. The CDR3 nucleotides read TGTGCCAGCTCACCCCTTCCCCCCCGGGGTCTGGACAGCTACGAGCAGTACTTC. Translating it yields CASSPLPPRGLDSYEQYF.

The chain is built from TRBV5-1 and TRBJ2-5; maybe TRBD1 (8 bases). This CDR3 has 15 amino acids. Germline V CDR1 and CDR2: SGHRS, YFSETQ. The V end lost 3 bases, the J end lost 1 base, and 13 bases lay between the germline ends. CDR3 sequence: CASSWSGTGQETQYF. The CDR3 region has the DNA TGCGCCAGCAGCTGGAGCGGGACAGGCCAAGAGACCCAGTACTTC.

This sequence joins TRBV5-5 and TRBJ1-1, with TRBD1 as a possible D gene (6 bases). The CDR3 is 18 residues long. Trimming took off 4 bases at V and 0 bases at J, with 22 bases between the two ends. Germline V gives CDR1 SGHKS, CDR2 YYEKEE (reference sequence). CDR3 DNA sequence: TGTGCCAGCAGCCTTGTTCGGGGGGCAGGGGACCTGAACACTGAAGCTTTCTTT. Protein product: CASSLVRGAGDLNTEAFF. Full variable domain (remainder filled in from reference TRBV5-5 and TRBJ1-1): DAGVTQSPTHLIKTRGQQVTLRCSPISGHKSVSWYQQVLGQGPQFIFQYYEKEERGRGNFPDRFSARQFPNYSSELNVNALLLGDSALYLCASSLVRGAGDLNTEAFFGQGTRLTVV.

The V and J genes are TRBV10-3 and TRBJ2-2, with 7 bases lining up with TRBD2. Germline V gene data show CDR1 as ENHRY and CDR2 as SYGVKD. The V and J ends lost 7 bases and 2 bases, in that order; junction bases with no gene match: 7. The CDR3 loop spans 15 amino acids. The CDR3: CAINTGEGNTGELFF. Written as DNA, the CDR3 is TGTGCCATCAATACGGGGGAGGGAAACACCGGGGAGCTGTTTTTT.

This clone was found once. The J gene is TRBJ2-2, the V gene TRBV6-9; 9 nucleotides align to TRBD2. This CDR3 contains 16 residues. The germline V gene encodes CDR1 MNHGY and CDR2 SVAAGI. The J segment lost 1 base and the V segment lost 9 bases, leaving 9 bases of the junction unmatched. The CDR3 region is CARTDSGGKNTGELFF. As DNA, the CDR3 is TGTGCCAGGACGGATAGCGGGGGAAAGAACACCGGGGAGCTGTTTTTT.

This chain uses TRBV30 with TRBJ1-2; D is undetermined. Germline V CDR1 and CDR2: GTSNPN, SVGIG (reference sequence). There are 12 residues in the CDR3. V dropped 0 bases and J dropped 5 bases, with 7 bases sitting between them. As DNA, the CDR3 is TGTGCCTGGAGTGTAGCCGGGTATGGCTACACCTTC. Protein product: CAWSVAGYGYTF.

In its sample, this clone was seen once. Written as DNA, the CDR3 is TGTGCCAGCAGTAACCGGGCCGGGGGTTGGACTGAAGCTTTCTTT. This encodes CASSNRAGGWTEAFF. The chain uses TRBV6-2 or TRBV6-3 and TRBJ1-1, with a tentative D call TRBD1 (5 bases). V was pared by 5 bases and J by 5 bases, with 18 bases between. Germline assignment: CDR1 MNHEY and CDR2 SVGEGT. CDR3 length: 15 amino acids.

The genes are TRBV6-5 and TRBJ2-1, with 10 bases identical to TRBD2. After removal of 10 bases from V and 8 bases from J, the junction contained 11 bases not matched to a gene. Per the germline V gene, CDR1 is MNHEY and CDR2 is SVGAGI. CDR3 length: 14 residues. CDR3 loop: CAILLSGGAHEQFF. In DNA, the CDR3 is TGTGCCATCCTACTAAGCGGGGGGGCACATGAGCAGTTCTTC.

CDR3 residues: CASSESVAGLDNEQFF. The CDR3 bases are TGCGCCAGCAGTGAGTCAGTGGCGGGACTAGACAATGAGCAGTTCTTC. The V gene is TRBV10-1, the J gene TRBJ2-1, with 8 bases fitting TRBD2. CDR3 length: 16 residues. V lost 0 bases to trimming and J lost 5 bases; unmatched junction nucleotides: 6. In germline, CDR1 is WNHNN, CDR2 SYGVQD (reference sequence).

The sample holds one count of this clone. The chain carries TRBV27 and TRBJ2-7; D gene unclear. The CDR3 totals 13 residues. V shed 3 bases and J shed 3 bases, with 9 bases lying between them. Germline V gene data show CDR1 as MNHEY and CDR2 as SMNVEV (reference sequence). CDR3 DNA sequence: TGTGCCAGCAGTTTCCGCCCTAACTACGAGCAGTACTTC. This gives the protein CASSFRPNYEQYF.

CDR3 coding DNA: TGTGCCAGCAGCTTGGTGCCGGGCTACGAGCAGTACTTC. It specifies CASSLVPGYEQYF. The chain carries TRBV5-5 and TRBJ2-7; D not resolved. CDR3 length: 13 residues. Trimming removed 0 bases at V and 3 bases at J, with 7 bases between. Per the germline V gene, CDR1 is SGHKS and CDR2 is YYEKEE (reference sequence).

This chain uses TRBV5-1 with TRBJ1-1; 8 bases fit TRBD1. V gave up 2 bases and J gave up 0 bases; unmatched junction bases: 9. The CDR3 totals 17 residues. Germline CDR1 reads SGHRS; CDR2 reads YFSETQ. The CDR3 region is CASSFLRDRGMNTEAFF. CDR3 nucleotide sequence: TGCGCCAGCAGCTTTCTTCGTGACAGGGGAATGAACACTGAAGCTTTCTTT. Variable domain in full (rest from reference TRBV5-1 and TRBJ1-1): KAGVTQTPRYLIKTRGQQVTLSCSPISGHRSVSWYQQTPGQGLQFLFEYFSETQRNKGNFPGRFSGRQFSNSRSEMNVSTLELGDSALYLCASSFLRDRGMNTEAFFGQGTRLTVV.